These T cell receptor beta chains were read from a single sample in a study of neoadjuvant anti-PD-1 for oral cavity cancer. Method: immunoSEQ multiplex PCR; TCRdb's copy keeps in-frame clones and lacks some. The repertoire holds under 2,500 clones, with roughly 65% as singletons. The sample in question was tumor tissue, obtained after nivolumab (anti-PD-1) treatment. These receptors came from a person aged 35-80 years with oral cavity squamous cell carcinoma. Each CDR3 is given with its conserved first and last residue. Each record gives: clone size, V gene, D gene, J gene, CDR3 DNA, CDR3 protein. A D gene is named only where the DNA matches it firmly. Not every row has a clone size; where given, it reads once, few, many or a size class.

few,TRBV7-9,-,TRBJ1-5,TGTGCCAGCAGCTTCCAGGGGACGAATCAGCCCCAGCATTTT,CASSFQGTNQPQHF
-,TRBV6-1,-,TRBJ1-1,TGTGCCAGCAGTGAAGGGACAGCTTTCATGAACACTGAAGCTTTCTTT,CASSEGTAFMNTEAFF
-,TRBV30,-,TRBJ1-1,TGTGCCTGGACTAAAGGGGCGGCAGCAAGGAACACTGAAGCTTTCTTT,CAWTKGAAARNTEAFF
-,TRBV6-6,-,TRBJ2-1,TGTGCCAGCATCAACCCCGGGATTGGGGCGTACAATGAGCAGTTCTTC,CASINPGIGAYNEQFF
few,TRBV7-3,TRBD2,TRBJ2-3,TGTGCCAGCAGCTTGACTAGCGGGAGTGAATATACGCAGTATTTT,CASSLTSGSEYTQYF
few,TRBV27,-,TRBJ2-2,TGTGCCAGCAGTTTATCGAACACCGGGGAGCTGTTTTTT,CASSLSNTGELFF
-,TRBV4-2,-,TRBJ2-2,TGTGCCAGCAGCCTAAGAACAGGCCTGAACACCGGGGAGCTGTTTTTT,CASSLRTGLNTGELFF
-,TRBV19,TRBD2,TRBJ2-3,TGTGCCAGCCACCCCAGTCGGCTAGCGGGAGGCCTAAGCACAGATACGCAGTATTTT,CASHPSRLAGGLSTDTQYF
-,TRBV2,-,TRBJ2-5,TGTGCCAGCCACAGGGTTAAGGAGACCCAGTACTTC,CASHRVKETQYF
-,TRBV5-1,-,TRBJ2-3,TGCGCCAGCAGCATGGGACCTCTCACAGATACGCAGTATTTT,CASSMGPLTDTQYF
-,TRBV14,TRBD1,TRBJ1-2,TGTGCCAGCAGCCCCCCGGACAGGGGGCATGGCTACACCTTC,CASSPPDRGHGYTF
-,TRBV14,-,TRBJ2-5,TGTGCCAGCAGCCAAGGCAGGGTAGAGACCCAGTACTTC,CASSQGRVETQYF
-,TRBV28,-,TRBJ2-1,TGTGCCAGCAGTTTCCTACGTGAGCAGTTCTTC,CASSFLREQFF
-,TRBV30,-,TRBJ1-5,TGTGCCTGGGGCTCTTCGGGGGGGCACCAGCCCCAGCATTTT,CAWGSSGGHQPQHF
-,TRBV14,TRBD2,TRBJ2-3,TGTGCCAGCAGCCAGACTAGCGGAGCTCAAACAGATACGCAGTATTTT,CASSQTSGAQTDTQYF
-,TRBV25-1,-,TRBJ1-5,TGTGCCAGCAGCAAACAGGGCGATCAGCCCCAGCATTTT,CASSKQGDQPQHF
-,TRBV30,-,TRBJ2-7,TGTGCCTGGAGTGTTGCTTCATACGAGCAGTACTTC,CAWSVASYEQYF
-,TRBV5-6,-,TRBJ1-3,TGTGCCAGCAGCTCACAGGGAAACACCATATATTTT,CASSSQGNTIYF
-,TRBV5-1,TRBD1,TRBJ2-5,TGCGCCAGCAGCTTTGGACAGGGAAGTTTCAGGGCAGAGACCCAGTACTTC,CASSFGQGSFRAETQYF
-,TRBV5-6,-,TRBJ2-1,TGTGCCAGCAGCTTTTTGACTTTCGGAGGGGATGAGCAGTTCTTC,CASSFLTFGGDEQFF
few,TRBV5-4,-,TRBJ2-5,TGTGCCAGCAGCGATCCTGGGGGCCAAGAGACCCAGTACTTC,CASSDPGGQETQYF
-,TRBV6-1,TRBD2,TRBJ2-3,TGTGCCAGCAGGACTAGCGGGAGCACAGATACGCAGTATTTT,CASRTSGSTDTQYF
-,TRBV28,TRBD1,TRBJ2-7,TGTGCCAGCAGCGAACCGGGACAGGGACGCTACGAGCAGTACTTC,CASSEPGQGRYEQYF